Listed here are 20 T cell receptor beta chains from one sample, sequenced in a study of T cells in Graves' hyperthyroidism and ophthalmopathy. Amplification targeted TCR beta CDR3 regions from RNA transcripts. The HTBI primer set drove a first-round RT-PCR of the TCR CDR3. MiXCR was run by TCRdb on the multiplex PCR reads, yielding one entry per CDR3 protein. The top ten clones hold over 35% of a sample with around 370,000 distinct CDR3 sequences, approximately 18% of them seen once. Sequenced sample: blood. The source is a young man with Graves' ophthalmopathy.

This clonotype was observed many times. The chain joins TRBV6-6 to TRBJ1-1, with D tentatively TRBD1 (5 bases). Germline V gene sequence: CDR1 MNHNY, CDR2 SVGAGI (reference sequence). The CDR3 runs 15 residues. Deletions cut 2 bases from V and 3 bases from J, with 13 bases between. The CDR3 loop reads CASSYDWGRDTEAFF. The CDR3 nucleotides are TGTGCCAGCAGTTACGATTGGGGGAGGGACACTGAAGCTTTCTTT.

There are many counts of this clonotype. The rearrangement joins TRBV6-1 to TRBJ2-5, with D perhaps assigned TRBD1 or TRBD2 (6 bases each). CDR1 and CDR2 (germline): MNHNS, SASEGT. There are 16 residues in the CDR3. The ends were cut back, 0 bases at V and 5 bases at J, with 16 bases in the middle. The CDR3 sequence is CASSEALLGGQETQYF. In nucleotides, the CDR3 is TGTGCCAGCAGTGAAGCGCTTCTTGGGGGGCAGGAGACCCAGTACTTC.

This clonotype came up a few times. The rearrangement joins TRBV12-3 or TRBV12-4 to TRBJ1-5, with D tentatively TRBD1 (6 bases). Trimming took off 6 bases at V and 0 bases at J, with 24 bases between the two ends. This CDR3 spans 19 amino acids. CDR3 coding DNA: TGTGCCAGCAGCTCTAAGCCCGGGACATTTTCATATAGCAATCAGCCCCAGCATTTT. Translated, it gives CASSSKPGTFSYSNQPQHF.

This clonotype was detected many times. The chain has TRBV11-2 and TRBJ2-1; 12 nucleotides agree with TRBD1. Germline lookup yields CDR1 SGHAT and CDR2 FQNNGV. The CDR3 is made up of 17 amino acids. Germline trimming cut 2 bases from V and 5 bases from J; bases unmatched to any gene: 7. The CDR3 DNA is TGTGCCAGCAGCTTATGGGGGGGACAGGGGGCGAACAATGAGCAGTTCTTC. It translates to CASSLWGGQGANNEQFF.

The chain couples TRBV20-1 to TRBJ1-3, with 7 bases identical to TRBD1. Per germline, CDR1 DFQATT and CDR2 SNEGSKA (reference sequence). The CDR3 extends over 15 amino acids. The J segment lost 0 bases and the V segment lost 3 bases, leaving 5 bases of the junction unmatched. In DNA, the CDR3 is TGCAGTGCTAGGGACAGGATACGCTCTGGAAACACCATATATTTT. Its protein is CSARDRIRSGNTIYF.

Written as DNA, the CDR3 is TGTGCCAGCAGTTTAGGGACTAGCGGGGGGGCCAACGAGCAGTACTTC. Translating gives CASSLGTSGGANEQYF. This sequence joins TRBV28 and TRBJ2-7, with 16 bases aligning to TRBD2. V was clipped by 2 bases and J by 5 bases; unmatched bases: 3. From germline, CDR1 is MDHEN and CDR2 SYDVKM. This CDR3 spans 16 amino acids.

The CDR3 reads CASSEAKNTGELFF. The CDR3 nucleotides are TGTGCCAGCAGTGAAGCCAAGAACACCGGGGAGCTGTTTTTT. J is TRBJ2-2 and V is TRBV6-1; D gene unclear. Germline V gene lookup returns CDR1 MNHNS and CDR2 SASEGT. The CDR3 contains 14 residues. Deletions cut 0 bases from V and 1 base from J, with 3 bases between.

This clonotype showed up just a few times. V gene TRBV6-2 or TRBV6-3 combines with J gene TRBJ1-4, with 7 bases fitting TRBD1. Per germline, CDR1 MNHEY and CDR2 SVGEGT. This CDR3 spans 14 amino acids. V shed 7 bases and J 5 bases; nucleotides not matched to a gene: 7. CDR3 loop: CASTQTGLNEKLFF. DNA of the CDR3: TGTGCCAGCACCCAGACAGGGTTAAATGAAAAACTGTTTTTT.

The rearrangement links TRBV9 to TRBJ2-7; TRBD2 matches at 8 bases. J lost 2 bases, V lost 7 bases, and 11 bases had no gene match. Germline V gene lookup returns CDR1 SGDLS and CDR2 YYNGEE. This CDR3 is 15 amino acids long. The CDR3 DNA is TGTGCCAGCTCCCCCGCCCGCGGGGGGACCTACGAGCAGTACTTC. Its protein product is CASSPARGGTYEQYF.

This clonotype was seen at least ten times. The J gene is TRBJ2-1, the V gene TRBV19; D may correspond to TRBD1 or TRBD2 (5 bases each). This CDR3 is built from 16 residues. V shed 4 bases and J shed 6 bases, with 19 bases lying between them. Germline V CDR1 and CDR2: LNHDA, SQIVND (reference sequence). The CDR3 here is CASSRIGVGTGNEQFF. The DNA of the CDR3 is TGTGCCAGTAGTAGAATCGGCGTCGGGACGGGCAATGAGCAGTTCTTC.

The V gene is TRBV10-2, the J gene TRBJ1-2, with 7 positions matching TRBD1. J was trimmed by 5 bases and V by 7 bases; bases with no gene match: 7. The CDR3 is 13 amino acids. Germline V lookup: CDR1 WSHSY, CDR2 SAAADI. The CDR3 sequence: CASTLAGGYGYTF. CDR3 nucleotides: TGCGCCAGCACACTCGCAGGGGGTTATGGCTACACCTTC.

The chain uses TRBV11-2 and TRBJ1-3, with D tentatively TRBD1 (6 bases). Per the germline V gene, CDR1 is SGHAT and CDR2 is FQNNGV. The CDR3 consists of 14 residues. With 3 bases removed from V and 2 bases from J, the gap between germline ends came to 8 bases. In DNA form, the CDR3 reads TGTGCCAGCAGCTTCCAGGGGACTGGAAACACCATATATTTT. Protein: CASSFQGTGNTIYF.

The chain carries TRBV18 and TRBJ2-1, with D uncertain. This CDR3 spans 13 amino acids. The V and J ends lost 3 bases and 4 bases respectively, with 7 bases between them. The germline V gene has CDR1 KGHSH and CDR2 LQKENI. In nucleotides, the CDR3 is TGTGCCAGCTCACCGGGTAGATACAATGAGCAGTTCTTC. Its translation: CASSPGRYNEQFF.

The table lists this clonotype with many counts. The V and J genes are TRBV29-1 and TRBJ2-3; 13 positions match TRBD2. CDR3 length equals 15 residues. With 6 bases clipped from V and 4 bases from J, the junction kept 7 bases outside the gene matches. Germline V CDR1 and CDR2: SQVTM, ANQGSEA. In DNA, the CDR3 is TGCAGCGTATCTCCGACTAGCGGGGGGTCAGATACGCAGTATTTT. It encodes CSVSPTSGGSDTQYF.

This clonotype appeared a few times. The chain joins TRBV9 to TRBJ2-7; D is possibly TRBD1 or TRBD2 (5 bases each). Germline V gene sequence: CDR1 SGDLS, CDR2 YYNGEE. The length of the CDR3 is 14 residues. V lost 3 bases and J 5 bases, leaving 15 bases between the germline ends. DNA of the CDR3: TGTGCCAGCAGCGCAGGGACCGCATCACACGAGCAGTACTTC. Protein product: CASSAGTASHEQYF.

The chain uses TRBV6-5 and TRBJ2-7; D call uncertain. Per germline, CDR1 MNHEY and CDR2 SVGAGI. V gave up 2 bases and J gave up 7 bases, with 9 bases separating them. The CDR3 sequence is 12 residues long. The CDR3 region has the DNA TGTGCCAGCAGTTACGCCCGGTGGGAGCAGTACTTC. Amino acid sequence: CASSYARWEQYF.

This clonotype was observed many times. The chain combines TRBV20-1 with TRBJ2-7; the match to TRBD2 covers 14 bases. This CDR3 contains 16 residues. V dropped 2 bases and J dropped 2; count of bases not matched to a gene: 5. The V gene's germline CDR1 is DFQATT and CDR2 SNEGSKA (reference sequence). The CDR3 loop is CSARPTSGGAPYEQYF. CDR3 DNA sequence: TGCAGTGCTAGACCGACTAGCGGGGGGGCCCCCTACGAGCAGTACTTC.

The chain links TRBV6-5 to TRBJ2-1, with D maybe TRBD2 (6 bases). CDR1 is MNHEY and CDR2 is SVGAGI in the germline V gene. CDR3 length: 12 residues. Trimming left V 0 bases short and J 13 bases short, with 10 bases between. The CDR3 sequence: CASSYSSGDQFF. The CDR3 DNA is TGTGCCAGCAGTTACTCATCGGGGGACCAGTTCTTC.

This clonotype was seen at least ten times. The chain carries TRBV3-1 and TRBJ2-5, with D unresolved. The CDR3 extends over 14 amino acids. Germline assignment: CDR1 LGHDT and CDR2 YNNKEL (reference sequence). V shed 0 bases and J shed 2 bases, with 7 bases lying between them. CDR3 region: CASSQDTSQETQYF. The CDR3 DNA reads as TGTGCCAGCAGCCAAGATACATCTCAAGAGACCCAGTACTTC.

This clonotype was observed many times. The genes are TRBV24-1 and TRBJ2-7; D possibly corresponds to TRBD1 (6 bases). The germline CDR1 and CDR2 sequences are KGHDR and SFDVKD. Deletions cut 9 bases from V and 2 bases from J, with 13 bases between. This CDR3 is 13 amino acids long. For the CDR3, the DNA is TGTGCCACCTCAGGACAGCCTACCTACGAGCAGTACTTC. Translating gives CATSGQPTYEQYF.